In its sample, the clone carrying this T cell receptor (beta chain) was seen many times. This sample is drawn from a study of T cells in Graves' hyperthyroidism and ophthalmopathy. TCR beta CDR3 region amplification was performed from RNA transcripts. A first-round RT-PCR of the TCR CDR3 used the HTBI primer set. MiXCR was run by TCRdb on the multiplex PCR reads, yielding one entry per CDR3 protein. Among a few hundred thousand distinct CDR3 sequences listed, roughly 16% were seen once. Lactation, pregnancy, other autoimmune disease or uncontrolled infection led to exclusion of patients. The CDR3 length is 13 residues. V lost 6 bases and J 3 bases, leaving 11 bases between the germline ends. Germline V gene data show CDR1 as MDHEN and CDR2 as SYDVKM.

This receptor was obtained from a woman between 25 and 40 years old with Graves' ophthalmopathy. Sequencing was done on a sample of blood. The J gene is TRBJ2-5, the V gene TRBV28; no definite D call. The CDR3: CASRRTEKETQYF. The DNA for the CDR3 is TGTGCCAGCAGACGGACGGAAAAAGAGACCCAGTACTTC.